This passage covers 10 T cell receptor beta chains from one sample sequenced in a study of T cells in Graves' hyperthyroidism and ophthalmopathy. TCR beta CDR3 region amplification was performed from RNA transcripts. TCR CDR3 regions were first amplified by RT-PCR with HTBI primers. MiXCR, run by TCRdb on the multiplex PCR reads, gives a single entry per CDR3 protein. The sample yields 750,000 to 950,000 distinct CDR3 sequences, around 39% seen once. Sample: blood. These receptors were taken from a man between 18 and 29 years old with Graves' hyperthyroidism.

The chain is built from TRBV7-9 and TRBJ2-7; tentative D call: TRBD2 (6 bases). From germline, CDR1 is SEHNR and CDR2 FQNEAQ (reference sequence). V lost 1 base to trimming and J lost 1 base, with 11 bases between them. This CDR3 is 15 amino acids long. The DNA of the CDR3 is TGTGCCAGCAGCTTAGAGGATGGGACTTCCTACGAGCAGTACTTC. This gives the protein CASSLEDGTSYEQYF.

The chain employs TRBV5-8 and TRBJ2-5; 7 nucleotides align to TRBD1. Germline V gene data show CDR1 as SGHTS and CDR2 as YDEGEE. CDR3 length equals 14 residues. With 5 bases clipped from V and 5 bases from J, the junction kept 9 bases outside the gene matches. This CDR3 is CASRATGSWETQYF. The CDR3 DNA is TGTGCCAGCAGGGCGACAGGGTCGTGGGAGACCCAGTACTTC.

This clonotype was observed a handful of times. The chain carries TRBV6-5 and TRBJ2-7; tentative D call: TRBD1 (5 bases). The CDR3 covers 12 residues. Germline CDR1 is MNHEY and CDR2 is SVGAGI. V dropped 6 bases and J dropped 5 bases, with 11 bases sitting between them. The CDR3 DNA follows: TGTGCCAGCAGGCAGGGCAGGAACGAGCAGTACTTC. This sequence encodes CASRQGRNEQYF.

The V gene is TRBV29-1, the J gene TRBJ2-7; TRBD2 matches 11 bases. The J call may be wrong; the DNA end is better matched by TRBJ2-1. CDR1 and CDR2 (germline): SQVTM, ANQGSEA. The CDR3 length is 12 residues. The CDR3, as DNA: TGCAGCGCTGCGGGACTAGCGGATGAGCAGTTCTTC. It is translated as CSAAGLADEQFF.

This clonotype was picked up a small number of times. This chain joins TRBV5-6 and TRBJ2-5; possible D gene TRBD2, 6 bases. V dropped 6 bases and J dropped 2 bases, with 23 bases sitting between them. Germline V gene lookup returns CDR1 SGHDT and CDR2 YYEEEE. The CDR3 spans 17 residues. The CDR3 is CASTTTRGGGRQETQYF. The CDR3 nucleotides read TGTGCCAGCACAACTACGAGGGGAGGAGGTCGGCAAGAGACCCAGTACTTC.

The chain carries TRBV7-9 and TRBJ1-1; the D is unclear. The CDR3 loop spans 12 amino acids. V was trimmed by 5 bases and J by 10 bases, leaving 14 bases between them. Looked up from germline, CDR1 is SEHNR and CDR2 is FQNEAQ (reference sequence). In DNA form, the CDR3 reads TGTGCCAGCAGCCTTGGGGTTTCGGGAGCTTTCTTT. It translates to CASSLGVSGAFF.

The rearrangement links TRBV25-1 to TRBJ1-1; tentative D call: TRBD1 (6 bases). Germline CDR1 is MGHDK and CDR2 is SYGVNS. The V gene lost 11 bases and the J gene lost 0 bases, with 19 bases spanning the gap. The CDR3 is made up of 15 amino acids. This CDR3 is CAWTIRGGVNTEAFF. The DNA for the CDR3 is TGTGCCTGGACGATCAGGGGAGGGGTGAACACTGAAGCTTTCTTT. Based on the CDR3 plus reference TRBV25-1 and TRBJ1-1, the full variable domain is EADIYQTPRYLVIGTGKKITLECSQTMGHDKMYWYQQDPGMELHLIHYSYGVNSTEKGDLSSESTVSRIRTEHFPLTLESARPSHTSQYLCAWTIRGGVNTEAFFGQGTRLTVV.

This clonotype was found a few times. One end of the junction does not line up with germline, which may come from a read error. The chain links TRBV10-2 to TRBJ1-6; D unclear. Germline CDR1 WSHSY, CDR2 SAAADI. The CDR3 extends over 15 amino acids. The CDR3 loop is CASSYVSSYNSPLHF. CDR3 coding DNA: TGTGCCAGCAGTTACGTCAGCTCCTATAATTCACCCCTCCACTTT.

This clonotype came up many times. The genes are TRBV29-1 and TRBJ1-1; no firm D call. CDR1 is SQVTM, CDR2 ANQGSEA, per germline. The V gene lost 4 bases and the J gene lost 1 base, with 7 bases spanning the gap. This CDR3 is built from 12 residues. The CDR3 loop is CSVVGGNTEAFF. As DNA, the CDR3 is TGCAGCGTTGTTGGAGGGAACACTGAAGCTTTCTTT.

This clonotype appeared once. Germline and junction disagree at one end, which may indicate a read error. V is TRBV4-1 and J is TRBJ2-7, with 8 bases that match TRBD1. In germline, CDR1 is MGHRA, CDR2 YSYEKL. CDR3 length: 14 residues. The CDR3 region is CASSVDRGTYGQYF. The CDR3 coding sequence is TGCGCCAGCAGTGTAGACAGGGGCACCTACGGGCAGTACTTC.